The 21 T cell receptor beta chains presented below share a single source sample, sequenced in a study of T cells in Graves' hyperthyroidism and ophthalmopathy. TCR beta CDR3 region amplification was performed from RNA transcripts. HTBI primers were the set used in a first-round RT-PCR of the TCR CDR3. TCRdb re-analysed the multiplex PCR reads in MiXCR, keeping a single row per CDR3 protein. The table shows roughly 360,000 distinct CDR3 sequences, with approximately 15% occurring only once. The sequenced sample was blood. These receptors came from a man aged 25-45 years with Graves' hyperthyroidism that later progressed to Graves' ophthalmopathy.

In its sample, this clonotype was seen many times. This chain links TRBV6-6 with TRBJ2-2; the D gene is possibly TRBD2 (5 bases). This CDR3 is built from 21 residues. Trimming took off 0 bases at V and 3 bases at J, with 26 bases between the two ends. Germline loops: CDR1 MNHNY, CDR2 SVGAGI (reference sequence). The CDR3 spells CASSYSIGRTLRGVDTGELFF. In DNA form, the CDR3 reads TGTGCCAGCAGTTACTCGATCGGCAGGACCCTTCGGGGAGTGGACACCGGGGAGCTGTTTTTT.

The CDR3 nucleotides are TGTGCCAGCAGTTTATCGTGGACTAGCGGCTTTCAAGAGACCCAGTACTTC. It codes for CASSLSWTSGFQETQYF. The rearrangement links TRBV27 to TRBJ2-5, with TRBD2 matching 10 bases. Per the germline V gene, CDR1 is MNHEY and CDR2 is SMNVEV (reference sequence). The CDR3 has 17 amino acids. Trimming took 0 bases from V and 2 from J; bases not matched to a gene: 6.

At least ten counts were recorded for this clonotype. The chain carries TRBV7-9 and TRBJ2-3, with 11 bases fitting TRBD2. CDR1 and CDR2 (germline): SEHNR, FQNEAQ (reference sequence). V shed 5 bases and J 14 bases; nucleotides not matched to a gene: 12. CDR3 length equals 14 residues. CDR3 in amino acids: CASSVTTSGVQGYF. The CDR3 nucleotides read TGTGCCAGCAGCGTGACGACTAGCGGGGTACAGGGGTATTTT.

The V gene is TRBV5-1, the J gene TRBJ2-5, with 8 bases identical to TRBD1. The CDR3 spans 14 residues. With 3 bases clipped from V and 7 bases from J, the junction kept 8 bases outside the gene matches. Germline lookup yields CDR1 SGHRS and CDR2 YFSETQ. The DNA for the CDR3 is TGCGCCAGCAGCTCCGACAGGGGCCAGGGGACCCAGTACTTC. This codes for CASSSDRGQGTQYF.

A few counts support this clonotype. The chain couples TRBV20-1 to TRBJ2-7, with D possibly TRBD2 on 7 matching bases. The CDR3 consists of 15 residues. Germline CDR1 is DFQATT and CDR2 is SNEGSKA (reference sequence). Trimming took off 0 bases at V and 6 bases at J, with 18 bases between the two ends. In DNA, the CDR3 is TGCAGTGCTAGAGATCTTGGGGGGGGCCTCGGCGAGCAGTACTTC. Residues: CSARDLGGGLGEQYF.

This clonotype was picked up a small number of times. The genes are TRBV13 and TRBJ1-6; 7 nucleotides match TRBD1. CDR3 length: 18 residues. Germline CDR1 PRHDT, CDR2 FYEKMQ (reference sequence). The trim removed 5 bases at V and 4 bases at J, leaving 14 bases unmatched. This chain's CDR3 is CASSLNGRQGLYNSPLHF. DNA of the CDR3: TGTGCCAGCAGCCTAAACGGACGACAGGGCCTTTATAATTCACCCCTCCACTTT.

The gene calls are TRBV6-2 or TRBV6-3 and TRBJ2-7; the D gene is possibly TRBD2 (5 bases). The CDR3 extends over 14 amino acids. From germline, CDR1 is MNHEY and CDR2 SVGEGT. Trimming shortened V by 0 bases and J by 2 bases, and 8 bases separated the two germline ends. CDR3 region: CASSYSTTTYEQYF. The CDR3 DNA sequence: TGTGCCAGCAGTTACTCAACGACTACCTACGAGCAGTACTTC.

This clonotype was seen a handful of times. The rearrangement links TRBV4-2 to TRBJ1-2; D not certain. V was shortened by 2 bases and J by 4 bases, with 14 bases between the two germline ends. The germline CDR1 and CDR2 sequences are LGHNA and YNFKEQ. CDR3 size: 15 residues. CDR3 sequence: CASSQSGNRIYGYTF. Written as DNA, the CDR3 is TGTGCCAGCAGCCAATCGGGGAACAGAATCTATGGCTACACCTTC.

Details on this clonotype: Here the CDR3 omits its conserved ending phenylalanine or tryptophan, so a read error is the likely source. The chain links TRBV5-1 to TRBJ1-5; D is possibly TRBD1 (5 bases). V lost 4 bases and J lost 2, with 7 bases in between. Per germline, CDR1 SGHRS and CDR2 YFSETQ. The CDR3 spans 13 residues. CDR3 nucleotides: TGCGCCAGCAGCGAGACAGGCAATCAGCCCCAGCATTGT. Translation: CASSETGNQPQHC.

The rearrangement links TRBV28 to TRBJ1-2; TRBD1 is a possible D gene (6 bases). Trimming left V 1 base short and J 6 bases short, with 15 bases between. The length of the CDR3 is 15 residues. The germline CDR1 and CDR2 sequences are MDHEN and SYDVKM. CDR3 loop: CASSLSGGPFDGYTF. CDR3 nucleotides: TGTGCCAGCAGTTTATCGGGGGGGCCCTTCGATGGCTACACCTTC.

The sample holds one count of this clonotype. Here the CDR3 DNA reads TGTGCCAGCAGCAAATTAGGACGGGGAGGGCAGCCCCAGCATTTT. This sequence encodes CASSKLGRGGQPQHF. This chain links TRBV5-5 with TRBJ1-5; no definite D call. Germline V gene data show CDR1 as SGHKS and CDR2 as YYEKEE (reference sequence). Trimming cost V 4 bases and J 7 bases, with 18 bases left between them. The CDR3 is 15 residues long.

In this sample, this clonotype turned up many times. This rearrangement joins TRBV29-1 to TRBJ2-5; D is ambiguous. The CDR3 length is 14 residues. Between the trimmed V and J ends, which lost 7 bases and 5 bases, there was a span of 20 bases. Germline values: CDR1 SQVTM, CDR2 ANQGSEA. This CDR3 reads CSGRQRAPHETQYF. The CDR3 region has the DNA TGCAGCGGACGGCAAAGGGCACCTCACGAGACCCAGTACTTC.

Turning to this clonotype: This sequence may be a read error, since a much larger clone differs from it by one base. CDR3 sequence reads: CASSFGGADTEAFF. In DNA, the CDR3 is TGTGCCAGCAGTTTCGGGGGGGCGGACACTGAAGCTTTCTTT. The V and J genes are TRBV12-3 or TRBV12-4 and TRBJ1-1; D may be TRBD1 (6 bases). V lost 3 bases, J lost 3 bases, and 11 bases lay in between. The CDR3 spans 14 residues.

The chain uses TRBV9 and TRBJ2-2, with D perhaps matching TRBD1 (5 bases). CDR1 is SGDLS and CDR2 is YYNGEE in the germline V gene. V was clipped by 0 bases and J by 2 bases, with 11 bases between them. The CDR3 is 16 residues long. CDR3 amino acids: CASSVEAGHNTGELFF. The CDR3 region has the DNA TGTGCCAGCAGCGTAGAGGCAGGGCACAACACCGGGGAGCTGTTTTTT.

This clonotype was picked up many times. The chain recombines TRBV30 with TRBJ2-7, with D possibly TRBD1 on 6 matching bases. The CDR3 covers 15 residues. V was shortened by 1 base and J by 0 bases, with 13 bases between the two germline ends. Germline CDR1 is GTSNPN and CDR2 is SVGIG (reference sequence). CDR3 in DNA: TGTGCCTGGAGTGCTCGACAGGAGAACTCCTACGAGCAGTACTTC. This translates into CAWSARQENSYEQYF.

The rearrangement joins TRBV20-1 to TRBJ1-5; a possible D gene is TRBD1 (6 bases). The V gene's germline CDR1 is DFQATT and CDR2 SNEGSKA (reference sequence). Trimming cost V 1 base and J 0 bases, with 22 bases left between them. This CDR3 spans 19 amino acids. The CDR3 DNA sequence: TGCAGTGCTAGAGTAGTACAGGGATATGGGGGATATAGCAATCAGCCCCAGCATTTT. Its protein product is CSARVVQGYGGYSNQPQHF.

The table lists this clonotype with many counts. The chain employs TRBV28 and TRBJ1-1; a weak D match, TRBD1 (5 bases). CDR3 size: 14 residues. Between the trimmed V and J ends, which lost 2 bases and 0 bases, there was a span of 7 bases. Looked up from germline, CDR1 is MDHEN and CDR2 is SYDVKM. CDR3 DNA: TGTGCCAGCAGTTTAGGACACTTGAACACTGAAGCTTTCTTT. Translation: CASSLGHLNTEAFF.

In its sample, this clonotype was seen a few times. V and J are TRBV28 and TRBJ1-2, with D possibly TRBD1 on 6 matching bases. V was trimmed by 5 bases and J by 4 bases, leaving 11 bases between them. The germline gives CDR1 MDHEN, CDR2 SYDVKM. CDR3 length: 13 amino acids. This CDR3 reads CASSTGSSYGYTF. CDR3 DNA sequence: TGTGCCAGCAGTACAGGGAGTTCCTATGGCTACACCTTC.

Ten or more counts support this clonotype. The chain links TRBV13 to TRBJ2-5; 7 nucleotides agree with TRBD2. This CDR3 has 13 residues. The V and J ends lost 4 bases and 5 bases, in that order; junction bases with no gene match: 4. Germline CDR1 and CDR2: PRHDT and FYEKMQ (reference sequence). The CDR3 nucleotides are TGTGCCAGCAGCTCTGACGGGGGGGAGACCCAGTACTTC. Its translation is CASSSDGGETQYF.

This clonotype was observed many times. The rearrangement uses TRBV28 and TRBJ2-4, with D hard to call. V lost 2 bases and J lost 0, with 5 bases in between. In germline, CDR1 is MDHEN, CDR2 SYDVKM. CDR3 length equals 14 residues. CDR3 bases: TGTGCCAGCAGTTTACCCGTAGCCAAAAACATTCAGTACTTC. It yields the protein CASSLPVAKNIQYF.

There are a few counts of this clonotype. The chain carries TRBV6-5 and TRBJ2-4; TRBD2 matches at 9 bases. After removal of 2 bases from V and 6 bases from J, the junction contained 14 bases not matched to a gene. Germline assignment: CDR1 MNHEY and CDR2 SVGAGI. The CDR3 length is 18 residues. DNA of the CDR3: TGTGCCAGCAGTTACGCTCCTGGCGGGGGGGCGATCGGAAACATTCAGTACTTC. The encoded protein is CASSYAPGGGAIGNIQYF.